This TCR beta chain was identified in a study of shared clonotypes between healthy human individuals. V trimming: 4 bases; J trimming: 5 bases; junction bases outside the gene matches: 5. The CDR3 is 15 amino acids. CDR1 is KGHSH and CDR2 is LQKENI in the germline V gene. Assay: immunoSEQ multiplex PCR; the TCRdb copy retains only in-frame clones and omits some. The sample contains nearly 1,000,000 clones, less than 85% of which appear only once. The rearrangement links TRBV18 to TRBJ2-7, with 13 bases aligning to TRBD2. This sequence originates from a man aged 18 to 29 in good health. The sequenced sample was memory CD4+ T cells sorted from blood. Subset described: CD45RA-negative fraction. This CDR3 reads CASSRTSGRPDEQYF. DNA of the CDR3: TGTGCCAGCTCACGGACTAGCGGGAGACCGGACGAGCAGTACTTC. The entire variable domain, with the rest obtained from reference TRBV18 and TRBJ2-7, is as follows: NAGVMQNPRHLVRRRGQEARLRCSPMKGHSHVYWYRQLPEEGLKFMVYLQKENIIDESGMPKERFSAEFPKEGPSILRIQQVVRGDSAAYFCASSRTSGRPDEQYFGPGTRLTVT.